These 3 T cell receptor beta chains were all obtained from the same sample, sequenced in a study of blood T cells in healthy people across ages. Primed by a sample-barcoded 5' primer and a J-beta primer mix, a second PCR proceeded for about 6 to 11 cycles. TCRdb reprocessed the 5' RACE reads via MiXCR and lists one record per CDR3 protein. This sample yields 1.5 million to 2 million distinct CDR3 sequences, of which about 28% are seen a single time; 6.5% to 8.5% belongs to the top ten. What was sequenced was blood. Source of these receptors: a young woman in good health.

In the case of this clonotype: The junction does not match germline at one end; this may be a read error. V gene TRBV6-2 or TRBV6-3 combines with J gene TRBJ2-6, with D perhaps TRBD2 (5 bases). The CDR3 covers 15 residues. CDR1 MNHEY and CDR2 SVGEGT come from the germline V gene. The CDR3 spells CAGSGILSGANVLTF. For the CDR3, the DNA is TGTGCCGGCAGCGGAATCCTCTCCGGGGCCAACGTCCTGACTTTC.

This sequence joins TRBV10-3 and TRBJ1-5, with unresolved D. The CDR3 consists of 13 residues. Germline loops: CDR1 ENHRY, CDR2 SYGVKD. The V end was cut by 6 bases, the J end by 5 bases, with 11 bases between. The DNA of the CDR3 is TGTGCCATCAGCAAGAGAAGTGATCAGCCCCAGCATTTT. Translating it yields CAISKRSDQPQHF.

Here the CDR3 reads CASSSPQDRDTGELFF. The CDR3 coding sequence is TGTGCCAGCAGTTCCCCGCAGGATAGAGACACCGGGGAGCTGTTTTTT. This chain connects TRBV6-2 or TRBV6-3 to TRBJ2-2; D ambiguous. The CDR3 is 16 residues long. V gave up 4 bases and J gave up 3 bases, with 15 bases separating them. In germline, CDR1 is MNHEY, CDR2 SVGEGT.